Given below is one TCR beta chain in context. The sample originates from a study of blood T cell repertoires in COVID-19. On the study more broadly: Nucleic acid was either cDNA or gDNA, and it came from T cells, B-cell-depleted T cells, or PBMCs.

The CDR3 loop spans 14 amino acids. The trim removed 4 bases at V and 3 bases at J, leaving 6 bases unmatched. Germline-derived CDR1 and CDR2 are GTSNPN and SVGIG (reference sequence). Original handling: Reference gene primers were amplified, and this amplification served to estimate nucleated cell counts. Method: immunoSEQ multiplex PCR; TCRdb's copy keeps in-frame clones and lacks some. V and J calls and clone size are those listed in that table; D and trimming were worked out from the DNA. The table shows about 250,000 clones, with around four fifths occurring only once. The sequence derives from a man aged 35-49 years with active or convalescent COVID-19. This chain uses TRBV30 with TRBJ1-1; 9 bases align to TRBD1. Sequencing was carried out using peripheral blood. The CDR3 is CAWNRGQGHTEAFF. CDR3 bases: TGTGCCTGGAACAGGGGGCAGGGGCACACTGAAGCTTTCTTT.